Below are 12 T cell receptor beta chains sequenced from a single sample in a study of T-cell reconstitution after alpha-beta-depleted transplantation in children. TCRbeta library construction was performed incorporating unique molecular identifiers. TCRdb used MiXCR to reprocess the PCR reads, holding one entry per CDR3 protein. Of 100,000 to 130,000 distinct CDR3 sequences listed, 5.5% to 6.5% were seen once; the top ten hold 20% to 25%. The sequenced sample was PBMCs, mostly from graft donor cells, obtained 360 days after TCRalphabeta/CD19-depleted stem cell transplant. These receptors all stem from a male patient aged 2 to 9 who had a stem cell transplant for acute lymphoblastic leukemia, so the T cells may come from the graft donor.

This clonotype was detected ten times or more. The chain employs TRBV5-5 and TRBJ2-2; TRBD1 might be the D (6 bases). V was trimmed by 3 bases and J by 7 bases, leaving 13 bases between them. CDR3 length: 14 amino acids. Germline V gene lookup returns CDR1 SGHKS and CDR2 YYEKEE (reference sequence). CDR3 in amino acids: CASSSPGTHGELFF. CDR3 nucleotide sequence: TGTGCCAGCAGCTCCCCCGGGACACACGGGGAGCTGTTTTTT.

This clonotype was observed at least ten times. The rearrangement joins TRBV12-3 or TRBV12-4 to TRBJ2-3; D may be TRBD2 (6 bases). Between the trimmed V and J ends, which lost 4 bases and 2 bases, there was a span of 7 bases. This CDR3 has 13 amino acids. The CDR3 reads CASSSSATDTQYF. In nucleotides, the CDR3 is TGTGCCAGCAGTTCTAGCGCCACAGATACGCAGTATTTT.

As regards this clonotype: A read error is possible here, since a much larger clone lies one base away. CDR3 amino acids: CAISESTVGGETQYF. The CDR3 bases are TGTGCCATCAGTGAGTCGACAGTGGGAGGCGAGACCCAGTACTTC. J is TRBJ2-5 and V is TRBV10-3, with D possibly TRBD2 on 6 matching bases. Trimming took off 0 bases at V and 5 bases at J, with 13 bases between the two ends. The germline V gene encodes CDR1 ENHRY and CDR2 SYGVKD. The CDR3 has 15 amino acids.

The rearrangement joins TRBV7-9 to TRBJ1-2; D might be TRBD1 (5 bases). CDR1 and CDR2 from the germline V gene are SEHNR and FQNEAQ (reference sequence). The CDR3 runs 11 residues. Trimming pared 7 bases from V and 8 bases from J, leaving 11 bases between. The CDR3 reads CASNLEGGYTF. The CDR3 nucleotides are TGTGCCAGCAACCTCGAGGGGGGCTACACCTTC.

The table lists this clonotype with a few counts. In DNA, the CDR3 is TGCGCCAGCAGCCAAGCTAGGGGGTCCTACGAGCAGTACTTC. Translated: CASSQARGSYEQYF. The chain recombines TRBV4-3 with TRBJ2-7; possibly TRBD1 for D (6 bases). Germline V CDR1 and CDR2: LGHNA, YSLEER. The CDR3 totals 14 residues. V dropped 1 base and J dropped 1 base, with 8 bases sitting between them.

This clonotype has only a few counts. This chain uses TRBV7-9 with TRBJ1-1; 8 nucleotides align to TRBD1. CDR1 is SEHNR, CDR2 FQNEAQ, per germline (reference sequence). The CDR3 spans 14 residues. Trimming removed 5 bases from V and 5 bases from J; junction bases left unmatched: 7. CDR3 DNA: TGTGCCAGCAGCCTGGACAGGGTGTGGACTGAAGCTTTCTTT. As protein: CASSLDRVWTEAFF.

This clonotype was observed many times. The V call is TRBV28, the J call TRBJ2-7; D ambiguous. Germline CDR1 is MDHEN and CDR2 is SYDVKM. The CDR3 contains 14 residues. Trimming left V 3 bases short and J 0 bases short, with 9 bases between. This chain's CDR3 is CASSFWGFSYEQYF. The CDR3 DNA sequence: TGTGCCAGCAGTTTCTGGGGTTTCTCCTACGAGCAGTACTTC.

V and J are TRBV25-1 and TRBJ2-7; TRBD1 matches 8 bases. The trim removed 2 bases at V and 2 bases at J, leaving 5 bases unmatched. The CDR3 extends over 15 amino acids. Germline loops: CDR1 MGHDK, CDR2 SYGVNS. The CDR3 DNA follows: TGTGCCAGCAGTGAACCGTCGGACAGGGCCTACGAGCAGTACTTC. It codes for CASSEPSDRAYEQYF.

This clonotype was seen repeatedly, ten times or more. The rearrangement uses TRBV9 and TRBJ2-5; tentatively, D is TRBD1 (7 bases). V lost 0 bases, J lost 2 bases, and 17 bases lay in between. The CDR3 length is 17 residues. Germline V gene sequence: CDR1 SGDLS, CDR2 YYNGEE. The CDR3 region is CASSVDWREQGQETQYF. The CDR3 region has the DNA TGTGCCAGCAGCGTAGATTGGCGGGAACAGGGGCAAGAGACCCAGTACTTC.

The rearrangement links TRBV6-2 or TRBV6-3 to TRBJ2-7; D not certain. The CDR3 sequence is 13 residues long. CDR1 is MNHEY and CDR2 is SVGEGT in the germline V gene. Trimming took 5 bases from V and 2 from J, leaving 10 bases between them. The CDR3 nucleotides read TGTGCCAGCAGTGTCAACAGAGCCTACGAGCAGTACTTC. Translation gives CASSVNRAYEQYF.

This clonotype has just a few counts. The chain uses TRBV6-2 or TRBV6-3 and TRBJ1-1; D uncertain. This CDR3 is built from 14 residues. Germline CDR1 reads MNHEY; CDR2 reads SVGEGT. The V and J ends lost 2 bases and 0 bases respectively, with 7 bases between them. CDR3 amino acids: CASSYTDLNTEAFF. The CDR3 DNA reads TGTGCCAGCAGTTACACGGACCTGAACACTGAAGCTTTCTTT.

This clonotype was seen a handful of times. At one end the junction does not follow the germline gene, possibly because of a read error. The CDR3 DNA is TGTGCCAGCAGCTCACCGGGACAGCCGATAAACTTC. As protein: CASSSPGQPINF. The chain uses TRBV6-5 and TRBJ2-7, with 7 bases aligning to TRBD1. The CDR3 length is 12 residues. The V gene's germline CDR1 is MNHEY and CDR2 SVGAGI.